These 4 T cell receptor beta chains were all obtained from the same sample, sequenced in a study of cytomegalovirus exposure and HLA in healthy donors. The PCR made use of 60 Vbeta and 13 Jbeta primers. Sequenced by immunoSEQ multiplex PCR; TCRdb stores in-frame clones only, minus some. The repertoire consists of some 120,000 clones, with approximately 80% occurring once and the leading ten covering approximately 3%. Sequencing was performed on PBMCs. These receptors all come from a woman younger than 30 in good health and CMV-seropositive.

The chain recombines TRBV11-2 with TRBJ2-7; TRBD1 aligns across 7 bases. CDR1 is SGHAT, CDR2 FQNNGV, per germline. J was trimmed by 7 bases and V by 4 bases; bases with no gene match: 13. The CDR3 consists of 15 residues. CDR3 in DNA: TGTGCCAGCAGCTCCTCCGACAGGGCACGAGGAGAGCAGTACTTC. This gives the protein CASSSSDRARGEQYF.

The chain couples TRBV29-1 to TRBJ1-2; a weak D match, TRBD1 (6 bases). CDR3 length: 14 residues. V was pared by 4 bases and J by 3 bases, with 15 bases between. Germline-derived CDR1 and CDR2 are SQVTM and ANQGSEA. CDR3 sequence: CSVVTDSDDYGYTF. Written as DNA, the CDR3 is TGCAGCGTTGTTACGGACAGCGACGACTATGGCTACACCTTC.

V is TRBV6-5 and J is TRBJ2-7, with 9 bases that match TRBD1. From germline, CDR1 is MNHEY and CDR2 SVGAGI. The CDR3 sequence is 14 residues long. V was pared by 7 bases and J by 2 bases, with 6 bases of the junction left unmatched. DNA for the CDR3: TGTGCCAGCAATCCGGGACAGGGCCCCTACGAGCAGTACTTC. Protein product: CASNPGQGPYEQYF.

The gene calls are TRBV19 and TRBJ1-1, with D possibly matching TRBD1 (5 bases). V was clipped by 5 bases and J by 4 bases, with 14 bases between them. The V gene's germline CDR1 is LNHDA and CDR2 SQIVND (reference sequence). This CDR3 region has 14 residues. CDR3 residues: CASSSWTGGTEAFF. CDR3 nucleotide sequence: TGTGCCAGTAGTTCCTGGACGGGGGGCACTGAAGCTTTCTTT.